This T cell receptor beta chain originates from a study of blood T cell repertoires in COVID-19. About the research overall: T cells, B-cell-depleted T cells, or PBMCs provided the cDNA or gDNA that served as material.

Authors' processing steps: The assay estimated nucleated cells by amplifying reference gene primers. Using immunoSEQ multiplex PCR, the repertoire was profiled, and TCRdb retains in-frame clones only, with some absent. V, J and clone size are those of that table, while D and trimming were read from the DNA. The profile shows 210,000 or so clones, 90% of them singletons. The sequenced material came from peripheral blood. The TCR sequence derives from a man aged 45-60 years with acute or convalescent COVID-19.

This CDR3 reads CASSDQTGFSRSEQYF. The CDR3 DNA reads as TGTGCCAGCAGTGACCAGACAGGGTTCTCCCGCAGCGAGCAGTACTTC. V is TRBV6-1 and J is TRBJ2-7; 7 bases map to TRBD1. Germline CDR1 is MNHNS and CDR2 is SASEGT. Trimming cost V 3 bases and J 6 bases; bases outside gene matches: 14. The CDR3 totals 16 residues.